This T cell receptor beta chain was observed in a study of Graves' ophthalmopathy and Graves' hyperthyroidism. Across the study: Peripheral blood samples were taken at initial diagnosis, before any treatment.

Notes on the study in general: Most thyroid-expanded clonotypes exceeding 0.001 frequency were also found in blood.

Amplified TCR beta CDR3 regions were obtained using RNA transcripts as template. First-round RT-PCR employed HTBI primers, with a second-round multiplex PCR after it. TCRdb ran MiXCR on the multiplex PCR reads and lists one entry per CDR3 protein. The sample contains about 640,000 distinct CDR3 sequences, roughly 39% of which appear only once. Having ophthalmopathy, the donors showed moderate-to-severe activity, CAS ≥3 and NOSPECS ≥4, with disease lasting under 3 months. Looked up from germline, CDR1 is SGHTA and CDR2 is FQGNSA. V lost 3 bases and J 11 bases, leaving 8 bases between the germline ends. The CDR3 runs 11 residues. To note about this clonotype: What it binds is unknown.

This chain joins TRBV7-2 and TRBJ1-5; D remains ambiguous. What was sequenced was peripheral blood. The receptor was derived from an adult man with Graves' ophthalmopathy. Here the CDR3 DNA reads TGTGCCAGCAGCTTCGGCGGGACCCAGCATTTT. The encoded protein is CASSFGGTQHF.